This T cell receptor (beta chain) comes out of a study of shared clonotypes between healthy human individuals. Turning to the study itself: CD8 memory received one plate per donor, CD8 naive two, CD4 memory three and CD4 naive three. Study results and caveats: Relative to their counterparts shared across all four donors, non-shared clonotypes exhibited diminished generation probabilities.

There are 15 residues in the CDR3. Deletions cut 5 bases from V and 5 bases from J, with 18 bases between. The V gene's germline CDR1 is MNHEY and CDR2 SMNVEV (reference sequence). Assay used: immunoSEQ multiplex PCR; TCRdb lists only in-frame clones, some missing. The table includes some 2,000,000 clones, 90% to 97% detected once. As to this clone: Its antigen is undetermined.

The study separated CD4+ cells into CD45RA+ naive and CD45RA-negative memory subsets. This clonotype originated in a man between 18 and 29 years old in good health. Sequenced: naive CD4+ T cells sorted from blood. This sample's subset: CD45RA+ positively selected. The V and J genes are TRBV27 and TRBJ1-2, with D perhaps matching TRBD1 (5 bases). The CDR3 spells CASSLWGDGVYGYTF. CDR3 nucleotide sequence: TGTGCCAGCAGTCTATGGGGGGACGGGGTTTATGGCTACACCTTC.